This T cell receptor (beta chain) was sequenced in a study of blood T cell repertoires in COVID-19. Germline assignment: CDR1 SNHLY and CDR2 FYNNEI. The V gene end was trimmed by 4 bases and the J gene end by 2 bases; junction bases not matched to a gene: 8. CDR3 length: 15 residues. Data came from immunoSEQ multiplex PCR; TCRdb stores just in-frame clones and leaves some out. The sample lists about 85,000 clones, about 86% occurring once. The TCR originated in a woman older than 75 with acute or convalescent COVID-19. Sequenced: peripheral blood. This chain links TRBV2 with TRBJ2-7; TRBD1 aligns across 7 bases. CDR3 nucleotide sequence: TGTGCCAGCAGTGTACACGGGACAGCTACCTACGAGCAGTACTTC. Its protein product is CASSVHGTATYEQYF. Full variable domain (remainder filled in from reference TRBV2 and TRBJ2-7): EPEVTQTPSHQVTQMGQEVILRCVPISNHLYFYWYRQILGQKVEFLVSFYNNEISEKSEIFDDQFSVERPDGSNFTLKIRSTKLEDSAMYFCASSVHGTATYEQYFGPGTRLTVT.